This T cell receptor beta chain derives from a study of OX40 agonist ivuxolimab in advanced cancers. About the research overall: The patients received agonistic anti-OX40 (CD134) antibody ivuxolimab. The mean age was approximately 60 years, ranging from roughly 23 to 80, with 80% to 85% of participants male.

As to this clone: A junction end diverges from the germline sequence, so it may reflect a read error.

The CDR3 spans 12 residues. Germline CDR1 ENHRY, CDR2 SYGVKD. The method was immunoSEQ multiplex PCR; TCRdb's version includes in-frame clones alone and lacks a portion of them. Among approximately 94,000 clones listed, about 92% were seen once. This sample comprised CD4+ or CD8+ T cells sorted from blood, obtained in a trial of the OX40 agonist ivuxolimab. The chain uses TRBV10-3 and TRBJ2-5, with D possibly being TRBD2 (6 bases). The clonotype originates from an adult with an advanced solid tumor such as melanoma, head and neck, liver or kidney cancer. The CDR3: CAISGDQETQYF. The CDR3 bases are TGTGCCATCTCGGGGGACCAGGAGACCCAGTACTTC.